These T cell receptor beta chains were read from a single sample in a study of cytomegalovirus exposure and HLA in healthy donors. The table came from immunoSEQ multiplex PCR; TCRdb's copy has only in-frame clones and leaves some out. The sample includes 100,000 or so clones, roughly 12% of them seen just once. Sequencing input: PBMCs. All receptors derive from a man between 35 and 55 years old in good health and CMV-seropositive. The CDR3 runs from the conserved cysteine through the conserved F or W. A D gene is named only where the DNA matches it firmly. Size tells how often a clone was seen (once, few, many) or the class of an expanded clone, and some rows leave it out.

J	size	V	D	CDR3	DNA
TRBJ1-5	few	TRBV6-6	TRBD1	CASTPDRRNQPQHF	TGTGCCAGCACCCCGGACAGGCGCAATCAGCCCCAGCATTTT
TRBJ1-4	few	TRBV27	NA	CASSLHRVGEKLFF	TGTGCCAGCAGTTTACACAGGGTGGGTGAAAAACTGTTTTTT
TRBJ2-1	NA	TRBV25-1	TRBD1	CASSDPTGEFEQFF	TGTGCCAGCAGTGACCCTACAGGGGAGTTTGAGCAGTTCTTC
TRBJ1-1	few	TRBV19	TRBD1	CASRTGGHTEAFF	TGTGCCAGTAGGACAGGGGGCCACACTGAAGCTTTCTTT
TRBJ2-2	NA	TRBV10-3	NA	CATGTDTGELFF	TGTGCCACCGGGACTGACACCGGGGAGCTGTTTTTT
TRBJ2-2	NA	TRBV5-1	NA	CASSLVQGNTGELFF	TGCGCCAGCAGCTTGGTTCAGGGCAACACCGGGGAGCTGTTTTTT
TRBJ2-3	few	TRBV5-1	NA	CASSFYGVASTDTQYF	TGCGCCAGCAGCTTTTACGGGGTCGCCTCCACAGATACGCAGTATTTT
TRBJ2-3	NA	TRBV28	TRBD1	CASSLGQYTDTQYF	TGTGCCAGCAGCCTGGGACAGTACACAGATACGCAGTATTTT
TRBJ2-7	NA	TRBV5-4	TRBD1	CASSRGQANYEQYF	TGTGCCAGCAGCCGGGGACAGGCAAACTACGAGCAGTACTTC
TRBJ1-2	NA	TRBV7-8	NA	CASSPDTSNYGYTF	TGTGCCAGCAGCCCGGACACCTCTAACTATGGCTACACCTTC
TRBJ2-2	NA	TRBV23-1	NA	CASGQFGSSTGELFF	TGCGCCAGCGGTCAGTTTGGGAGTTCTACCGGGGAGCTGTTTTTT
TRBJ1-1	NA	TRBV7-9	NA	CASSLVGGEGTEAFF	TGTGCCAGCAGCTTAGTGGGGGGGGAAGGGACTGAAGCTTTCTTT
TRBJ2-2	NA	TRBV13	TRBD2	CASSFLGLAGTNTGELFF	TGTGCCAGCAGCTTCCTGGGACTAGCGGGAACGAACACCGGGGAGCTGTTTTTT
TRBJ1-2	NA	TRBV6-5	NA	CASSNRNAYGYTF	TGTGCCAGCAGCAACAGGAATGCCTATGGCTACACCTTC
TRBJ2-2	few	TRBV6-1	TRBD1	CASRGQGRWTGELFF	TGTGCCAGCAGGGGACAGGGAAGGTGGACCGGGGAGCTGTTTTTT
TRBJ2-7	few	TRBV6-5	TRBD1	CASSYAGTGDEQYF	TGTGCCAGCAGTTACGCCGGGACAGGGGACGAGCAGTACTTC
TRBJ2-2	NA	TRBV12-5	TRBD1	CASGLVWDRVKSGELFF	TGTGCTAGTGGTTTGGTTTGGGACAGGGTTAAATCCGGGGAGCTGTTTTTT
TRBJ1-5	NA	TRBV5-8	NA	CASSFASNQPQHF	TGTGCCAGCAGCTTTGCGAGCAATCAGCCCCAGCATTTT
TRBJ1-2	NA	TRBV27	TRBD1	CASSTQGASGGYTF	TGTGCCAGCAGCACGCAGGGGGCCTCCGGGGGCTACACCTTC
TRBJ1-2	few	TRBV5-1	TRBD1	CASSLGSGTGIGYTF	TGCGCCAGCAGCTTGGGCTCCGGGACAGGGATTGGCTACACCTTC
TRBJ1-3	few	TRBV28	NA	CASSTHREPRTGNTIYF	TGTGCCAGCAGTACGCATCGGGAACCGAGGACTGGAAACACCATATATTTT
TRBJ2-5	NA	TRBV6-5	TRBD2	CASSWGLARETQYF	TGTGCCAGCAGTTGGGGACTAGCGCGGGAGACCCAGTACTTC
TRBJ2-7	few	TRBV9	TRBD2	CASSVSSGSYEQYF	TGTGCCAGCAGCGTATCCAGCGGGAGCTACGAGCAGTACTTC
TRBJ1-1	few	TRBV6-5	NA	CASSYSIGPGMEAFF	TGTGCCAGCAGTTACTCGATTGGGCCCGGGATGGAGGCTTTCTTT
TRBJ2-7	NA	TRBV7-8	NA	CASSPADEQYF	TGTGCCAGCAGCCCCGCGGACGAGCAGTACTTC
TRBJ1-5	few	TRBV19	NA	CASSLDRRTVSNQPQHF	TGTGCCAGTAGCCTAGACAGGAGAACAGTTAGCAATCAGCCCCAGCATTTT
TRBJ1-2	few	TRBV5-8	NA	CASSLARNYGYTF	TGTGCCAGCAGCTTGGCCCGGAACTATGGCTACACCTTC
TRBJ2-1	NA	TRBV6-6	TRBD2	CASGTSGRANEQFF	TGTGCCAGCGGGACTAGCGGGAGGGCCAATGAGCAGTTCTTC
TRBJ2-7	few	TRBV5-6	TRBD2	CASSPLAGAYEQYF	TGTGCCAGCAGCCCACTAGCGGGGGCCTACGAGCAGTACTTC
TRBJ1-4	few	TRBV4-1	NA	CASSQGWPPATNEKLFF	TGCGCCAGCAGCCAAGGCTGGCCACCTGCAACTAATGAAAAACTGTTTTTT
TRBJ2-7	NA	TRBV9	TRBD2	CASSVDGRAFDEQYF	TGTGCCAGCAGCGTAGATGGGAGGGCCTTCGACGAGCAGTACTTC
TRBJ2-1	NA	TRBV2	NA	CASSGDRYNEQFF	TGTGCCAGCAGTGGCGACAGGTACAATGAGCAGTTCTTC
TRBJ1-2	NA	TRBV19	TRBD1	CACRQGNYGYTF	TGTGCCTGCCGACAGGGAAACTATGGCTACACCTTC
TRBJ1-2	few	TRBV6-1	NA	CASSGDYGYTF	TGTGCCAGTTCAGGGGACTATGGCTACACCTTC
TRBJ2-7	NA	TRBV11-1	NA	CASSPLRVTGHEQYF	TGTGCCAGCAGCCCGCTGCGGGTGACTGGCCACGAGCAGTACTTC
TRBJ2-7	NA	TRBV6-5	TRBD2	CASSYGAGVDEQYF	TGTGCCAGCAGTTACGGGGCGGGAGTAGATGAGCAGTACTTC
TRBJ2-1	NA	TRBV7-6	TRBD1	CASSLRGRQGALDEQFF	TGTGCCAGCAGCTTAAGAGGCCGGCAGGGGGCGTTAGATGAGCAGTTCTTC
TRBJ2-7	few	TRBV13	TRBD2	CASSDSGSESYEQYF	TGTGCCAGCAGCGATAGCGGGAGCGAGTCCTACGAGCAGTACTTC
TRBJ1-1	NA	TRBV4-1	NA	CASSQGRSVGTEAFF	TGCGCCAGCAGCCAAGGGAGAAGTGTGGGCACTGAAGCTTTCTTT
TRBJ2-7	few	TRBV5-1	TRBD2	CASSPLAGGSYEQYF	TGCGCCAGCAGCCCATTAGCGGGAGGGAGCTACGAGCAGTACTTC
TRBJ1-3	few	TRBV5-1	NA	CASSDRGSGNTIYF	TGCGCCAGCAGCGACCGGGGGTCCGGAAACACCATATATTTT
TRBJ2-3	NA	TRBV5-6	NA	CASSLVPGDTQYF	TGTGCCAGCAGCTTGGTACCGGGAGATACGCAGTATTTT